The clone carrying this T cell receptor beta chain came up a few times. The antigen is unknown. The junction departs from germline at one end; a sequencing error may be responsible. This sample is part of a study of blood T cells in healthy people across ages. Study results and limitations: TCR beta diversity, measured per million T cells, fell in a roughly linear way with age. TCR beta diversity tracked closely with naive T cell percentage.

The second PCR ran roughly 7 to 11 cycles with a sample-barcoded 5' primer and J-beta primers. Every cDNA molecule carried a tag from a template-switch adaptor bearing 12 random nucleotides. Each CDR3 protein gets one entry after TCRdb re-called the 5' RACE reads with MiXCR. The profile shows some 1.6 million distinct CDR3 sequences, about 31% of them singletons. This CDR3 has 14 residues. CDR1 and CDR2 (germline): SEHNR, FQNEAQ (reference sequence). Sequencing was performed on blood. This chain connects TRBV7-9 to TRBJ2-7; TRBD1 might be the D (5 bases). This TCR was sampled from a woman younger than 45 in good health. CDR3 amino acids: CASSMGGRADEQYF. The CDR3 DNA reads TGTGCTAGCAGCATGGGTGGCAGGGCCGACGAGCAGTACTTC.